This entry describes one T cell receptor beta chain. Its antigen remains unidentified. 5'-RACE, quantitative and with molecular barcodes, yielded the TCR beta libraries. TCRdb reprocessed the 5' RACE reads via MiXCR and lists one record per CDR3 protein. The sample shows under 950,000 distinct CDR3 sequences, roughly 20% of them seen only once. The source of the sample is a study of CD8 T cells in ankylosing spondylitis. Study-wide findings and caveats: Certain motif variants had earlier been reported in reactive arthritis synovial fluid and blood. Characteristic of ankylosing spondylitis blood, it appeared, was a TCR beta motif comprising fewer than 10 highly homologous variants. Disease-linked clones bore a CD8+ phenotype, appearing relatively rarely in peripheral blood. The study looked at matched synovial fluid samples from ankylosing spondylitis patients. Disease-linked clones were reported to be significantly enriched there.

The sample consisted of blood, either unsorted or a sorted T cell fraction (not recorded which). The sequence was obtained from a male donor with ankylosing spondylitis.

The CDR3 DNA reads TGTGCCAGCAGTTACGGTTCGACAGGGAGGAACGAGCAGTACTTC. It is translated as CASSYGSTGRNEQYF. This chain joins TRBV6-2 or TRBV6-3 and TRBJ2-7, with D perhaps matching TRBD1 (7 bases). CDR3 length: 15 amino acids. Germline assignment: CDR1 MNHEY and CDR2 SVGEGT. V dropped 2 bases and J dropped 5 bases, with 16 bases sitting between them.